These 26 T cell receptor beta chains came from one sample sequenced in a study of T cell responses to AZD1222 COVID-19 vaccine. The repertoire was sequenced with immunoSEQ multiplex PCR; TCRdb's copy has only in-frame clones and lacks some. The top ten hold approximately 10% of the sample, which has more than 95,000 clones, about 91% seen once. The sample in question was peripheral blood, obtained on day 0 of AZD1222 vaccination. These receptors were taken from an adult in good health.

This clone came up once. The gene calls are TRBV18 and TRBJ2-7, with D perhaps TRBD2 (5 bases). Germline V gene sequence: CDR1 KGHSH, CDR2 LQKENI. Trimming removed 3 bases at V and 2 bases at J, with 11 bases between. The CDR3 is made up of 14 amino acids. The CDR3 spells CASSPAGNPYEQYF. CDR3 nucleotides: TGTGCCAGCTCACCGGCCGGGAACCCCTACGAGCAGTACTTC.

The chain couples TRBV6-6 to TRBJ1-4; the D gene is possibly TRBD1 (5 bases). Per the germline V gene, CDR1 is MNHNY and CDR2 is SVGAGI (reference sequence). V was pared by 6 bases and J by 4 bases, with 12 bases between. The CDR3 totals 14 residues. CDR3 DNA sequence: TGTGCCAGCAGACGAGGACACAATAATGAAAAACTGTTTTTT. This gives the protein CASRRGHNNEKLFF.

The chain employs TRBV5-4 and TRBJ1-1; TRBD1 matches 11 bases. The V gene end was trimmed by 0 bases and the J gene end by 4 bases; junction bases not matched to a gene: 8. The germline V gene encodes CDR1 SGHNT and CDR2 YYREEE (reference sequence). The CDR3 loop spans 17 amino acids. DNA for the CDR3: TGTGCCAGCAGCTTGGGCGGACAGGGGGCGCGGGGCACTGAAGCTTTCTTT. Protein: CASSLGGQGARGTEAFF.

This sequence joins TRBV19 and TRBJ1-5; TRBD1 agrees at 9 bases. CDR1 is LNHDA, CDR2 SQIVND, per germline (reference sequence). V lost 5 bases to trimming and J lost 3 bases; unmatched junction nucleotides: 5. The CDR3 contains 15 residues. CDR3 sequence reads: CASSVGQGPNQPQHF. The CDR3 bases are TGTGCCAGTAGTGTGGGACAGGGACCCAATCAGCCCCAGCATTTT.

The rearrangement links TRBV18 to TRBJ2-1, with 16 bases that match TRBD2. Germline lookup yields CDR1 KGHSH and CDR2 LQKENI. The CDR3 totals 16 residues. V shed 6 bases and J 9 bases; nucleotides not matched to a gene: 8. CDR3 nucleotides: TGTGCCAGCTCGACGGGACTAGCGGGAGGGCCAGGTGAGCAGTTCTTC. Translated, it gives CASSTGLAGGPGEQFF.

The chain links TRBV28 to TRBJ1-2; no definite D call. Germline V gene lookup returns CDR1 MDHEN and CDR2 SYDVKM. V shed 2 bases and J shed 4 bases, with 5 bases lying between them. This CDR3 has 12 residues. DNA for the CDR3: TGTGCCAGCAGTTTAGCCAGCTATGGCTACACCTTC. Translated, it gives CASSLASYGYTF.

About this clone itself: At one of its ends the junction is not consistent with the germline gene, which may arise from a read error. This rearrangement joins TRBV5-4 to TRBJ1-2, with a possible D match to TRBD1 (5 bases). Germline assignment: CDR1 SGHNT and CDR2 YYREEE (reference sequence). The CDR3 has 13 amino acids. In DNA form, the CDR3 reads TGTGCCAGCAGCTTTAACCGGGACTTCGCTAAAGCTTTC. Amino acid sequence: CASSFNRDFAKAF.

CDR3 bases: TGTGCCAGCAGCCAGCAGGCGGGTGCTAGCACAGATACGCAGTATTTT. Amino acids: CASSQQAGASTDTQYF. V and J are TRBV4-2 and TRBJ2-3, with a weak D call TRBD2 (5 bases). Germline values: CDR1 LGHNA, CDR2 YNFKEQ. There are 16 residues in the CDR3. V lost 3 bases to trimming and J lost 0 bases, with 13 bases between them.

This rearrangement joins TRBV2 to TRBJ1-2; 9 bases are shared with TRBD1. The CDR3 has 14 residues. The J segment lost 8 bases and the V segment lost 8 bases, leaving 12 bases of the junction unmatched. Germline-derived CDR1 and CDR2 are SNHLY and FYNNEI. The DNA of the CDR3 is TGTGCCAGCCGGGACAGGGTGACCTTTGGGGGCTACACCTTC. This translates into CASRDRVTFGGYTF. Drawing the rest from reference TRBV2 and TRBJ1-2, the complete variable domain is EPEVTQTPSHQVTQMGQEVILRCVPISNHLYFYWYRQILGQKVEFLVSFYNNEISEKSEIFDDQFSVERPDGSNFTLKIRSTKLEDSAMYFCASRDRVTFGGYTFGSGTRLTVV.

V and J are TRBV28 and TRBJ2-3; possible D gene TRBD1, 6 bases. V was trimmed by 2 bases and J by 0 bases, leaving 12 bases between them. The germline gives CDR1 MDHEN, CDR2 SYDVKM. This CDR3 spans 16 amino acids. The CDR3 DNA reads TGTGCCAGCAGTTTAGTGGAGGACAGTAGCACAGATACGCAGTATTTT. Its translation is CASSLVEDSSTDTQYF.

The chain employs TRBV19 and TRBJ1-4, with no clear D. This CDR3 region has 16 residues. CDR1 is LNHDA and CDR2 is SQIVND in the germline V gene (reference sequence). V was shortened by 5 bases and J by 0 bases, with 13 bases between the two germline ends. The CDR3 bases are TGTGCCAGTAGTGGCGGGAGGGAACCAACTAATGAAAAACTGTTTTTT. Residues: CASSGGREPTNEKLFF.

The chain couples TRBV10-3 to TRBJ1-2, with D possibly TRBD1 on 5 matching bases. Germline CDR1 ENHRY, CDR2 SYGVKD. The CDR3 runs 16 residues. Trimming left V 3 bases short and J 2 bases short, with 16 bases between. CDR3 nucleotides: TGTGCCATCAGTGATATTAGCCAGGGAACCAACTATGGCTACACCTTC. Its protein is CAISDISQGTNYGYTF.

The DNA of the CDR3 is TGCAGTGCTAGGGGGGGTGATGGCTACACCTTC. Protein product: CSARGGDGYTF. This chain links TRBV20-1 with TRBJ1-2, with D possibly TRBD1 on 5 matching bases. Germline assignment: CDR1 DFQATT and CDR2 SNEGSKA (reference sequence). The V end was cut by 3 bases, the J end by 6 bases, with 8 bases between. The CDR3 has 11 amino acids.

This clone was detected only once. V usage is TRBV6-5 and J usage is TRBJ1-2, with 8 bases lining up with TRBD1. The CDR3 length is 12 residues. V shed 6 bases, J shed 6 bases, and the junction held 3 bases outside the gene matches. CDR1 and CDR2 (germline): MNHEY, SVGAGI. The CDR3 protein is CASSTQGDGYTF. CDR3 sequence (DNA): TGTGCCAGCAGCACACAGGGGGATGGCTACACCTTC.

CDR3 region: CASSLGGRGTGELFF. Here the CDR3 DNA reads TGTGCCAGCAGCTTAGGCGGGCGGGGGACCGGGGAGCTGTTTTTT. The genes are TRBV7-7 and TRBJ2-2; 7 bases align to TRBD2. The length of the CDR3 is 15 residues. Per the germline V gene, CDR1 is SSHAT and CDR2 is FNYEAQ (reference sequence). J was trimmed by 5 bases and V by 1 base; bases with no gene match: 4.

The chain has TRBV6-5 and TRBJ2-7, with D possibly being TRBD1 (6 bases). The germline CDR1 and CDR2 sequences are MNHEY and SVGAGI. This CDR3 comprises 15 residues. V lost 4 bases and J 4 bases, leaving 17 bases between the germline ends. The CDR3 spells CASSFRSGTPYEQYF. DNA of the CDR3: TGTGCCAGCAGTTTCCGGTCCGGGACACCTTACGAGCAGTACTTC.

CDR3 DNA sequence: TGCGCCAGCAGCCAAGAGACAGGGGGCAGTGAAAAACTGTTTTTT. This sequence encodes CASSQETGGSEKLFF. V gene TRBV4-1 combines with J gene TRBJ1-4, with 10 positions matching TRBD1. Germline loops: CDR1 MGHRA, CDR2 YSYEKL. Unmatched junction bases numbered 2, after V lost 0 bases and J lost 7 bases. The CDR3 has 15 residues.

V and J are TRBV30 and TRBJ1-1; D perhaps matches TRBD1 (5 bases). Per the germline V gene, CDR1 is GTSNPN and CDR2 is SVGIG (reference sequence). V lost 5 bases to trimming and J lost 7 bases, with 11 bases between them. The CDR3 sequence is 11 residues long. Here the CDR3 reads CAWSQAIEAFF. Written as DNA, the CDR3 is TGTGCCTGGTCACAGGCGATTGAAGCTTTCTTT.

The rearrangement uses TRBV7-2 and TRBJ2-5; 10 positions match TRBD1. CDR1 SGHTA and CDR2 FQGNSA come from the germline V gene. The junction had 0 bases not matched to a gene; V was cut back by 0 bases and J by 5 bases. This CDR3 spans 14 amino acids. CDR3 in amino acids: CASSLAGQGETQYF. CDR3 sequence (DNA): TGTGCCAGCAGCTTAGCGGGACAGGGGGAGACCCAGTACTTC.

The chain joins TRBV5-1 to TRBJ2-7, with a weak D call TRBD2 (5 bases). Germline CDR1 reads SGHRS; CDR2 reads YFSETQ. The CDR3 is made up of 15 amino acids. V was shortened by 1 base and J by 4 bases, with 15 bases between the two germline ends. DNA for the CDR3: TGCGCCAGCAGCTTGTCGGGGATTGAGGATTACGAGCAGTACTTC. It codes for CASSLSGIEDYEQYF.

This clone has only a few counts. The rearrangement uses TRBV6-2 or TRBV6-3 and TRBJ1-2, with D tentatively TRBD1 (5 bases). The CDR3 has 15 residues. V was cut by 6 bases and J by 3 bases, with 17 bases left in between. The germline gives CDR1 MNHEY, CDR2 SVGEGT. As DNA, the CDR3 is TGTGCCAGCAGCAATAGCCAGGGATTCGACTATGGCTACACCTTC. It specifies CASSNSQGFDYGYTF.

This chain links TRBV4-1 with TRBJ1-2; D is undetermined. Germline lookup yields CDR1 MGHRA and CDR2 YSYEKL. CDR3 length equals 16 residues. Between the trimmed V and J ends, which lost 3 bases and 0 bases, there was a span of 14 bases. This chain's CDR3 is CASSHPVIAPNYGYTF. The CDR3 coding sequence is TGCGCCAGCAGCCACCCCGTGATAGCACCTAACTATGGCTACACCTTC.

This clone appeared a few times. CDR3: CASSLDTGAYGYTF. The CDR3, as DNA: TGTGCCAGCAGCTTAGATACAGGAGCCTATGGCTACACCTTC. The V gene is TRBV7-2, the J gene TRBJ1-2, with D maybe TRBD1 (5 bases). The germline V gene encodes CDR1 SGHTA and CDR2 FQGNSA. V gave up 1 base and J gave up 4 bases, with 10 bases separating them. CDR3 length: 14 residues.

The chain recombines TRBV15 with TRBJ1-4; D is perhaps TRBD1 (5 bases). The CDR3 extends over 17 amino acids. V dropped 0 bases and J dropped 3 bases, with 14 bases sitting between them. Germline values: CDR1 LNHNV, CDR2 YYDKDF (reference sequence). CDR3 bases: TGTGCCACCAGCAGAGATATGGGAGGGGCAGCTAATGAAAAACTGTTTTTT. It specifies CATSRDMGGAANEKLFF.

J is TRBJ2-7 and V is TRBV7-2, with 8 bases lining up with TRBD1. Per germline, CDR1 SGHTA and CDR2 FQGNSA. J gave up 5 bases and V 0 bases, and 9 bases lay outside the gene matches. The CDR3 is 16 residues long. The CDR3 spells CASSLASGRGQDEQYF. CDR3 bases: TGTGCCAGCAGCTTAGCGTCGGGCAGGGGGCAAGACGAGCAGTACTTC.

The rearrangement joins TRBV10-3 to TRBJ1-1, with D possibly being TRBD1 (6 bases). The CDR3 sequence is 16 residues long. The V gene lost 3 bases and the J gene lost 6 bases, with 20 bases spanning the gap. The germline V gene has CDR1 ENHRY and CDR2 SYGVKD. In nucleotides, the CDR3 is TGTGCCATCAGTGAAAAGGCTAAACAGGGAAGGTCTGAAGCTTTCTTT. Translated, it gives CAISEKAKQGRSEAFF.